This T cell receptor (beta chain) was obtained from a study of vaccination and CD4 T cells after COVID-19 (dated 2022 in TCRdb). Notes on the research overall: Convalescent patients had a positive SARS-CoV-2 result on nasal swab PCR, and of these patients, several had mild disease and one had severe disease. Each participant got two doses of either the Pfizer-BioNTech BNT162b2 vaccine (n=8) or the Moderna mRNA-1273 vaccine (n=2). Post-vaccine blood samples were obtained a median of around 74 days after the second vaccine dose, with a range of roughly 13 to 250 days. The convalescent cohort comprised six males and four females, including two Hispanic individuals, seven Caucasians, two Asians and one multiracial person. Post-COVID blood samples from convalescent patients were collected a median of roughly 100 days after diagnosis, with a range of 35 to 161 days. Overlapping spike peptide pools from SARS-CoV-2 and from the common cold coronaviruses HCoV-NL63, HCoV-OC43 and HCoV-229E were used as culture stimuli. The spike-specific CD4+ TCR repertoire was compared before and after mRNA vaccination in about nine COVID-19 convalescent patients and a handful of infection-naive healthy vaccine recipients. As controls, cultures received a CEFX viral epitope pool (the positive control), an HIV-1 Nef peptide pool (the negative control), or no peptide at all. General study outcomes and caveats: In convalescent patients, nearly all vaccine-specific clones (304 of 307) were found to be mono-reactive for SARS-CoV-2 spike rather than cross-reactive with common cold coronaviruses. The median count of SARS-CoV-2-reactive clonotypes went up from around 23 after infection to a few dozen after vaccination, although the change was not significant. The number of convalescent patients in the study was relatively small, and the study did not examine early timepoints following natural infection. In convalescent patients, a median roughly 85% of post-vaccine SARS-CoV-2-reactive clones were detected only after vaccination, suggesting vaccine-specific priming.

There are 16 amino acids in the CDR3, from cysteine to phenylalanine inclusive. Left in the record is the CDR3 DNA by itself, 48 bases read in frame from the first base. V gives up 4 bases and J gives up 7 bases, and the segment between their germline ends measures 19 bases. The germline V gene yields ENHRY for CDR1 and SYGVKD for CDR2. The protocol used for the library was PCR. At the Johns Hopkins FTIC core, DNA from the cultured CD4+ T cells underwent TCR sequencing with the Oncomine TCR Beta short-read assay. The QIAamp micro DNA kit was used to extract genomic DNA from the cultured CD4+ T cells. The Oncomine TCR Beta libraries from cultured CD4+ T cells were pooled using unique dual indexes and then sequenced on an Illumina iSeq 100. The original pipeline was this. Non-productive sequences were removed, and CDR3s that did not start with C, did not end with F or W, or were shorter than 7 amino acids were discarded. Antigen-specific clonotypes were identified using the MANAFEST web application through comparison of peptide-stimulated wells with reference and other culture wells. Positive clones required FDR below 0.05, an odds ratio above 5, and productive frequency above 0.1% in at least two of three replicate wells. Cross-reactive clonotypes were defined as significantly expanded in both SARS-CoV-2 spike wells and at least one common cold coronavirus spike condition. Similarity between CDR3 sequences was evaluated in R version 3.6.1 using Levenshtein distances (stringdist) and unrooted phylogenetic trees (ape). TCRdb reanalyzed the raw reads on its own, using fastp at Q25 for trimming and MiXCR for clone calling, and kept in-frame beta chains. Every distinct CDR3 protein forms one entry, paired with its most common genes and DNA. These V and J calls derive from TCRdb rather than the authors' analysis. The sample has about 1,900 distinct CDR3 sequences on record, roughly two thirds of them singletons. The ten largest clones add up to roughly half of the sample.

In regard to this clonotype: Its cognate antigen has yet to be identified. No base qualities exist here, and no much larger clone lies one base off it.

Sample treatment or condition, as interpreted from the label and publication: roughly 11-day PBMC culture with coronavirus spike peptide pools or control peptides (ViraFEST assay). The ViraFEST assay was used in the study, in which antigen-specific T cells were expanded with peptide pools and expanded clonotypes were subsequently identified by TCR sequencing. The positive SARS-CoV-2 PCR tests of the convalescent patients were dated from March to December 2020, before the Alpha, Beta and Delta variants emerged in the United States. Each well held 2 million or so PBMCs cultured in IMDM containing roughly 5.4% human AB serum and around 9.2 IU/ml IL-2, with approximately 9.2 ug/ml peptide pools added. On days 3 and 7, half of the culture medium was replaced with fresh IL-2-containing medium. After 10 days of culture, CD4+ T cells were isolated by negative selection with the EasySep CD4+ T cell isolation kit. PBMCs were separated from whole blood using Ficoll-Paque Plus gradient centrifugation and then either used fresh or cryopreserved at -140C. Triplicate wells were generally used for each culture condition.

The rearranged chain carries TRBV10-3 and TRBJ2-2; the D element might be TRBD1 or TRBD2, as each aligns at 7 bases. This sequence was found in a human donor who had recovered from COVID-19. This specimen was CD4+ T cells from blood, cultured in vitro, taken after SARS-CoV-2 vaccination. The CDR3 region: CAISAHPGQRGGELFF. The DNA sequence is TGTGCCATCAGTGCCCACCCGGGACAGCGGGGCGGGGAGCTGTTTTTT.